This T cell receptor beta chain comes out of a study of blood T cell repertoires in COVID-19. Overall study: Sites across the United States, Italy and Spain contributed samples from acute and convalescent COVID-19. Sources were T cells, B-cell-depleted T cells, or PBMCs; the material itself was cDNA or gDNA.

Assay used: immunoSEQ multiplex PCR; TCRdb lists only in-frame clones, some missing. This table has approximately 210,000 clones, approximately 82% appearing once. V trimming: 5 bases; J trimming: 2 bases; junction bases outside the gene matches: 2. This CDR3 is 13 amino acids long. Germline lookup yields CDR1 SNHLY and CDR2 FYNNEI. The chain is built from TRBV2 and TRBJ1-2, with TRBD1 matching over 7 bases. The specimen was peripheral blood. The receptor comes from a woman in her seventies with active or convalescent COVID-19. CDR3: CASSKDRNYGYTF. CDR3 DNA: TGTGCCAGCAGTAAGGACAGGAACTATGGCTACACCTTC.